This TCR beta chain derives from a study of blood T cell repertoires in COVID-19. For the study at large: PBMCs, B-cell-depleted T cells, or T cells provided the cDNA or gDNA that made up the material.

The CDR3 has 15 amino acids. After removal of 0 bases from V and 10 bases from J, the junction contained 5 bases not matched to a gene. Germline V CDR1 and CDR2: LGHNA, YSLEER. The assay was immunoSEQ multiplex PCR, and TCRdb's table has in-frame clones only and misses some. Here the sample spans 200,000 to 250,000 clones, about 90% being singletons. This chain connects TRBV4-3 to TRBJ2-1; 11 positions agree with TRBD2. This TCR was recovered from a woman between 45 and 60 years old with acute or convalescent COVID-19. The sequenced sample was peripheral blood. The CDR3 DNA follows: TGCGCCAGCAGCCAAGAACTAGCGGGGGTTCAGGAGCAGTTCTTC. It encodes CASSQELAGVQEQFF.